The clone carrying this TCR beta chain was seen a handful of times. The antigen remains unidentified. CDR3 length: 13 amino acids. V was clipped by 2 bases and J by 7 bases, with 9 bases between them. CDR1 is GTSNPN, CDR2 SVGIG, per germline (reference sequence). This entry comes from a study of type 1 and type 2 diabetes patients. Turning to the study itself: CD4+ or CD8+ T cells were positively selected from PBMCs with microbeads.

Genomic DNA was the PCR template. A primer set of 30 forward and 13 reverse primers amplified the CDR3. TCRdb called the multiplex PCR reads again in MiXCR, with one record for every CDR3 protein. This table holds 250,000 or so distinct CDR3 sequences, approximately 45% found once. Findings and limits, study-wide: With limited T2D and control samples, some T1D-only expanded clones may not be T1D-specific. Type 2 diabetes patients had few highly-expanded CD4+ clones, median one.

All diabetic donors were classified as either type 1 or type 2 diabetes. Sequenced input: peripheral blood mononuclear cells (PBMCs). V is TRBV30 and J is TRBJ1-6; D unclear. The origin of this receptor is a man aged 18 to 29 with type 2 diabetes. CDR3 coding DNA: TGTGCCTGGAGTTTTCAGAAAAATTCACCCCTCCACTTT. Translated: CAWSFQKNSPLHF. Supplemented by reference TRBV30 and TRBJ1-6, the full variable domain reads SQTIHQWPATLVQPVGSPLSLECTVEGTSNPNLYWYRQAAGRGLQLLFYSVGIGQISSEVPQNLSASRPQDRQFILSSKKLLLSDSGFYLCAWSFQKNSPLHFGNGTRLTVT.